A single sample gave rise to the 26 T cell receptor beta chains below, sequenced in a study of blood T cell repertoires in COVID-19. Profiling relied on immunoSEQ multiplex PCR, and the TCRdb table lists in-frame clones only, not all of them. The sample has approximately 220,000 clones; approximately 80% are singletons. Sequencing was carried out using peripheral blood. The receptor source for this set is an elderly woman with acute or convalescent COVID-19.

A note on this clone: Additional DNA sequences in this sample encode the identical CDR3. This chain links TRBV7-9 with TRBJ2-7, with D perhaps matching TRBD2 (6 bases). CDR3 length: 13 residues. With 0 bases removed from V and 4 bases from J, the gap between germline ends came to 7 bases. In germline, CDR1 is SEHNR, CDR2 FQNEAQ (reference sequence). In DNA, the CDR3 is TGTGCCAGCAGCTTAGCTGGGGGGTACGAGCAGTACTTC. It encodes CASSLAGGYEQYF.

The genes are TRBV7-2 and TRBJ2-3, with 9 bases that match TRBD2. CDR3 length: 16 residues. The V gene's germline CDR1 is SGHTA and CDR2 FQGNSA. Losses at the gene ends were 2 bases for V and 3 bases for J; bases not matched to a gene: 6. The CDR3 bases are TGTGCCAGCAGCTTAATTGGCGGGGGGGCGACAGATACGCAGTATTTT. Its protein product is CASSLIGGGATDTQYF.

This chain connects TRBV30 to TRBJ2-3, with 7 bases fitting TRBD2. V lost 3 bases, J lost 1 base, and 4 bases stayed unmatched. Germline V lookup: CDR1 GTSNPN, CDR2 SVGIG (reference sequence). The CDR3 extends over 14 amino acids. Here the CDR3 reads CAWRGGRGTDTQYF. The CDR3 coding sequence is TGTGCCTGGAGGGGAGGGCGGGGCACAGATACGCAGTATTTT.

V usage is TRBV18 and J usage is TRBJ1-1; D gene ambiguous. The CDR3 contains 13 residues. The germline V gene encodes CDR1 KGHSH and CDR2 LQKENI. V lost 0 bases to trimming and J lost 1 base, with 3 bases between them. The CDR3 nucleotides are TGTGCCAGCTCACCACCGGCGAACACTGAAGCTTTCTTT. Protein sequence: CASSPPANTEAFF. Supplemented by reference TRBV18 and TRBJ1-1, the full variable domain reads NAGVMQNPRHLVRRRGQEARLRCSPMKGHSHVYWYRQLPEEGLKFMVYLQKENIIDESGMPKERFSAEFPKEGPSILRIQQVVRGDSAAYFCASSPPANTEAFFGQGTRLTVV.

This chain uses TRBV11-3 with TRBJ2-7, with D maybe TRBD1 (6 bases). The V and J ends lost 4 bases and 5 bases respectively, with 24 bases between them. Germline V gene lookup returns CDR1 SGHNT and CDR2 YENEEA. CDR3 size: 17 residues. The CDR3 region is CASSSSINREWTDEQYF. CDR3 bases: TGTGCCAGCAGCTCCAGCATAAACAGGGAATGGACGGACGAGCAGTACTTC.

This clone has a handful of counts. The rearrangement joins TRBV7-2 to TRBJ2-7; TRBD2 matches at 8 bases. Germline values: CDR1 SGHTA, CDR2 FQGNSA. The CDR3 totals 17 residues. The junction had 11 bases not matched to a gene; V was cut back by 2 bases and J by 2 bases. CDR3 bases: TGTGCCAGCAGCTTACAGGGACTAGGGCCCTTCACCTACGAGCAGTACTTC. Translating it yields CASSLQGLGPFTYEQYF. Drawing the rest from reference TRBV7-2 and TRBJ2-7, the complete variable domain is GAGVSQSPSNKVTEKGKDVELRCDPISGHTALYWYRQSLGQGLEFLIYFQGNSAPDKSGLPSDRFSAERTGGSVSTLTIQRTQQEDSAVYLCASSLQGLGPFTYEQYFGPGTRLTVT.

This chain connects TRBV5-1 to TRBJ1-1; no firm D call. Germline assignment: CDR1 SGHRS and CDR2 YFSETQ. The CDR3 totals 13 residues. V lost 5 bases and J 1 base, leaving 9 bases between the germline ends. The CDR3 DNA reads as TGCGCCAGCAGTCGGGATCAGAACACTGAAGCTTTCTTT. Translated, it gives CASSRDQNTEAFF.

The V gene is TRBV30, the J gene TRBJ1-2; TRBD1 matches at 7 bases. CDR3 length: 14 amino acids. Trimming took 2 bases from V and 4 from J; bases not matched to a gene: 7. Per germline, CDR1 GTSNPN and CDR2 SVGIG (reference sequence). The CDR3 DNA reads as TGTGCCTGGAGTCCCTCGGGACAGCTCTATGGCTACACCTTC. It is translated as CAWSPSGQLYGYTF. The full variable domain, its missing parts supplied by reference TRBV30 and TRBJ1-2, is SQTIHQWPATLVQPVGSPLSLECTVEGTSNPNLYWYRQAAGRGLQLLFYSVGIGQISSEVPQNLSASRPQDRQFILSSKKLLLSDSGFYLCAWSPSGQLYGYTFGSGTRLTVV.

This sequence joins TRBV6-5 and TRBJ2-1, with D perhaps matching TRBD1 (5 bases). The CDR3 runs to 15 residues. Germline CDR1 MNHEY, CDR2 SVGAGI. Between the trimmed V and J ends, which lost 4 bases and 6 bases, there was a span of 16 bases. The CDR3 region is CASSLFIIGVNEQFF. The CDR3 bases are TGTGCCAGCAGTTTATTCATAATAGGGGTCAATGAGCAGTTCTTC.

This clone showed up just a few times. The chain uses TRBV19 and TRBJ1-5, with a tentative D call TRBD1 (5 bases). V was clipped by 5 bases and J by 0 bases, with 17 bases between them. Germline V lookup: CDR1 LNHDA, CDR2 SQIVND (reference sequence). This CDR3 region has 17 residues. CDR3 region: CASSPRGRQGSNQPQHF. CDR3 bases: TGTGCCAGTAGTCCCAGAGGGAGGCAGGGTAGCAATCAGCCCCAGCATTTT. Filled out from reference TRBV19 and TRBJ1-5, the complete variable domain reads DGGITQSPKYLFRKEGQNVTLSCEQNLNHDAMYWYRQDPGQGLRLIYYSQIVNDFQKGDIAEGYSVSREKKESFPLTVTSAQKNPTAFYLCASSPRGRQGSNQPQHFGDGTRLSIL.

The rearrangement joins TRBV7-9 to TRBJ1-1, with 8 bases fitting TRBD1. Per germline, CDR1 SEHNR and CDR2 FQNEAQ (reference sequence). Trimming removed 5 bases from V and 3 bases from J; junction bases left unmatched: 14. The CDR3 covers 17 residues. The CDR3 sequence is CASSTPRGRDWDTEAFF. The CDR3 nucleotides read TGTGCCAGCAGCACCCCCAGGGGGCGCGATTGGGACACTGAAGCTTTCTTT.

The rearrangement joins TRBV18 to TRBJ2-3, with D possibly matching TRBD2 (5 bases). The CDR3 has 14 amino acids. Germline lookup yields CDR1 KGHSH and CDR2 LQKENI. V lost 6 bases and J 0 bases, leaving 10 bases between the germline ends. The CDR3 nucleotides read TGTGCCAGCTCCCCCGGGGTCAGCACAGATACGCAGTATTTT. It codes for CASSPGVSTDTQYF.

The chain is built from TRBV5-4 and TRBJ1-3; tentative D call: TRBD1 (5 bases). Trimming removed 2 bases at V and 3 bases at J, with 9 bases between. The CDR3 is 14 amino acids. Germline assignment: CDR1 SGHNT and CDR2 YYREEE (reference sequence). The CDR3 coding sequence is TGTGCCAGCAGCTTTGCGGGGGTTGGAAACACCATATATTTT. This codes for CASSFAGVGNTIYF.

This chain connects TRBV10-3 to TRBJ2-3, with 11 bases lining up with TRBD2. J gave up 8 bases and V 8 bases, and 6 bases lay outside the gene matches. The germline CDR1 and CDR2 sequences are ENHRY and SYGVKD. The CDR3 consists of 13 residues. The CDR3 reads CAIGTSGSGTQYF. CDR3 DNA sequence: TGTGCCATCGGAACTAGCGGGAGTGGTACGCAGTATTTT.

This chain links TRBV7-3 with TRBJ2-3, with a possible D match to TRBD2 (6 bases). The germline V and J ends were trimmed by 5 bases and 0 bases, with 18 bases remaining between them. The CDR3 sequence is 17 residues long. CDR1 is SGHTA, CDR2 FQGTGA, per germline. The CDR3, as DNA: TGTGCCAGCAGCCCCGTAGGGGACTCCTCTAGCACAGATACGCAGTATTTT. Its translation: CASSPVGDSSSTDTQYF. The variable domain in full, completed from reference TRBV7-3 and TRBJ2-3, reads GAGVSQTPSNKVTEKGKYVELRCDPISGHTALYWYRQSLGQGPEFLIYFQGTGAADDSGLPNDRFFAVRPEGSVSTLKIQRTERGDSAVYLCASSPVGDSSSTDTQYFGPGTRLTVL.

This CDR3 reads CAISELPQGSHEQYF. CDR3 nucleotides: TGTGCCATCAGTGAGTTACCTCAGGGGAGCCACGAGCAGTACTTC. J is TRBJ2-7 and V is TRBV10-3, with D possibly matching TRBD1 (6 bases). Trimming left V 1 base short and J 5 bases short, with 15 bases between. The CDR3 extends over 15 amino acids. Germline values: CDR1 ENHRY, CDR2 SYGVKD.

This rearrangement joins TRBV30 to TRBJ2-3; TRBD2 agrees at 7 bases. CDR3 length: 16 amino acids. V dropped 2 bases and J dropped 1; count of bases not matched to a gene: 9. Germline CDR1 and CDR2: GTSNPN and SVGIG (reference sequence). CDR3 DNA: TGTGCCTGGAGTATTGGGAGGGTCATGGGCACAGATACGCAGTATTTT. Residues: CAWSIGRVMGTDTQYF. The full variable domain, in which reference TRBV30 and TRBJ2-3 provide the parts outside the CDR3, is SQTIHQWPATLVQPVGSPLSLECTVEGTSNPNLYWYRQAAGRGLQLLFYSVGIGQISSEVPQNLSASRPQDRQFILSSKKLLLSDSGFYLCAWSIGRVMGTDTQYFGPGTRLTVL.

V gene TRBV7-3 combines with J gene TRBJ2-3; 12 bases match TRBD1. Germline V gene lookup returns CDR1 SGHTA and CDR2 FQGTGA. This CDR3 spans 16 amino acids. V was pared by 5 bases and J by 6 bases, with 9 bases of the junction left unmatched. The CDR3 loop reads CASSPQGQGAGDTQYF. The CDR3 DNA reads TGTGCCAGCAGCCCCCAGGGACAGGGGGCCGGGGATACGCAGTATTTT.

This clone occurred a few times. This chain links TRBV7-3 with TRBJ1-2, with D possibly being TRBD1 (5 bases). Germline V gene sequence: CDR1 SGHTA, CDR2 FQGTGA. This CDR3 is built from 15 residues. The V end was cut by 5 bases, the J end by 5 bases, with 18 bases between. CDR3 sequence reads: CASSPAPSTAYGYTF. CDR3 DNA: TGTGCCAGCAGCCCCGCGCCCTCGACAGCTTATGGCTACACCTTC.

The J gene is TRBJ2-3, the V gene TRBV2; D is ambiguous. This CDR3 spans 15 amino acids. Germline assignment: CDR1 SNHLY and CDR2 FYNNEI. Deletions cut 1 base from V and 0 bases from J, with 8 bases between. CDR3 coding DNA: TGTGCCAGCAGTGAAGGAGCTGCTAGCACAGATACGCAGTATTTT. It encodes CASSEGAASTDTQYF.

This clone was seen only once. The CDR3, as DNA: TGTGCCAGTAGTTCGCGGGGCGCGAAAAACATTCAGTACTTC. Translating gives CASSSRGAKNIQYF. The rearrangement joins TRBV19 to TRBJ2-4; tentatively, D is TRBD2 (6 bases). This CDR3 contains 14 residues. V was cut by 5 bases and J by 4 bases, with 12 bases left in between. The V gene's germline CDR1 is LNHDA and CDR2 SQIVND (reference sequence).

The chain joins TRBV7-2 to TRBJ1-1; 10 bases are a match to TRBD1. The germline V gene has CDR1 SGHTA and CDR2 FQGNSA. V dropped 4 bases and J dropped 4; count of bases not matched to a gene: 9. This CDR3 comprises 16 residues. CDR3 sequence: CASSSTGGSRSTEAFF. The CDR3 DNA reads TGTGCCAGCAGCTCGACAGGGGGCTCTCGGAGCACTGAAGCTTTCTTT.

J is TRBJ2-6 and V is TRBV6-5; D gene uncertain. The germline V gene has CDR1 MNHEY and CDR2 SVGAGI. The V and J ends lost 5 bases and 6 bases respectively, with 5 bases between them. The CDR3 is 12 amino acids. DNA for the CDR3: TGTGCCAGCAGTCCAATGGCCAACGTCCTGACTTTC. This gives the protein CASSPMANVLTF.

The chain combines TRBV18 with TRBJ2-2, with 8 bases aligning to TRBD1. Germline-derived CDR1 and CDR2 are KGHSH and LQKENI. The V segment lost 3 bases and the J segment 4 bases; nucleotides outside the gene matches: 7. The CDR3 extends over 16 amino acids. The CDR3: CASSPAGQVGTGELFF. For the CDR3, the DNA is TGTGCCAGCTCACCCGCGGGACAGGTCGGCACCGGGGAGCTGTTTTTT.

The CDR3 here is CASSNRAGGTQYF. DNA for the CDR3: TGTGCCAGCAGTAACAGAGCGGGGGGGACGCAGTATTTT. The rearrangement uses TRBV6-5 and TRBJ2-3; 10 nucleotides agree with TRBD2. The CDR3 extends over 13 amino acids. The V segment lost 5 bases and the J segment 9 bases; nucleotides outside the gene matches: 5. The germline gives CDR1 MNHEY, CDR2 SVGAGI.

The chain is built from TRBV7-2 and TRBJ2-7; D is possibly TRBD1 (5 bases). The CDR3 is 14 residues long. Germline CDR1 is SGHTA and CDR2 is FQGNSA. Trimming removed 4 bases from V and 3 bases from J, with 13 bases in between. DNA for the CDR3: TGTGCCAGCAGCTCTCCAGGGTCTCACTACGAGCAGTACTTC. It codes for CASSSPGSHYEQYF.